One sample yielded the 32 T cell receptor beta chains listed below, sequenced in a study of blood T cell repertoires in COVID-19. Clones were sequenced by immunoSEQ multiplex PCR, and TCRdb holds only the in-frame ones, with some missing. The sample has approximately 300,000 clones; around 90% are singletons. Sequencing was done on a sample of peripheral blood. These receptors all stem from a young man who had recovered from COVID-19.

This chain joins TRBV19 and TRBJ2-1; D is uncertain. This CDR3 region has 15 residues. V shed 2 bases and J shed 5 bases, with 13 bases lying between them. The germline V gene has CDR1 LNHDA and CDR2 SQIVND (reference sequence). CDR3 sequence reads: CASSIKAGTDNEQFF. CDR3 sequence (DNA): TGTGCCAGTAGTATAAAGGCAGGTACCGACAATGAGCAGTTCTTC.

The CDR3 nucleotides are TGTGCCAGCAGCTTCAAACCGGCCAGGGCTGCCACCGGGGAGCTGTTTTTT. Its protein is CASSFKPARAATGELFF. The chain couples TRBV27 to TRBJ2-2; TRBD1 might be the D (5 bases). V was cut by 6 bases and J by 4 bases, with 21 bases left in between. CDR3 length equals 17 residues. CDR1 and CDR2 (germline): MNHEY, SMNVEV (reference sequence).

J is TRBJ2-7 and V is TRBV12-3 or TRBV12-4; D may be TRBD2 (6 bases). V dropped 0 bases and J dropped 7 bases, with 10 bases sitting between them. This CDR3 spans 13 amino acids. The CDR3 reads CASSLALGGEQYF. In DNA, the CDR3 is TGTGCCAGCAGTTTAGCGCTTGGGGGGGAGCAGTACTTC.

As regards this clone: Other DNA sequences in the same sample also yield this CDR3. The rearrangement uses TRBV5-1 and TRBJ1-2, with D unresolved. Trimming took 0 bases from V and 2 from J, leaving 8 bases between them. Germline V gene lookup returns CDR1 SGHRS and CDR2 YFSETQ. The CDR3 extends over 14 amino acids. The CDR3 DNA is TGCGCCAGCAGCTTGGACAGTGAGAACTATGGCTACACCTTC. The encoded protein is CASSLDSENYGYTF. Together with reference TRBV5-1 and TRBJ1-2, the CDR3 gives the full variable domain: KAGVTQTPRYLIKTRGQQVTLSCSPISGHRSVSWYQQTPGQGLQFLFEYFSETQRNKGNFPGRFSGRQFSNSRSEMNVSTLELGDSALYLCASSLDSENYGYTFGSGTRLTVV.

This chain joins TRBV6-5 and TRBJ1-4; 10 positions match TRBD1. Trimming took 5 bases from V and 3 from J; bases not matched to a gene: 3. CDR1 and CDR2 from the germline V gene are MNHEY and SVGAGI. The CDR3 is 15 amino acids. CDR3 amino acids: CASSIGTGANEKLFF. CDR3 in DNA: TGTGCCAGCAGTATCGGGACAGGGGCTAATGAAAAACTGTTTTTT.

The chain has TRBV28 and TRBJ1-1; D is uncertain. With 8 bases removed from V and 1 base from J, the gap between germline ends came to 14 bases. The CDR3 covers 14 residues. Germline CDR1 is MDHEN and CDR2 is SYDVKM. CDR3 protein: CASQVGGGNTEAFF. CDR3 sequence (DNA): TGTGCCAGCCAGGTGGGAGGAGGGAACACTGAAGCTTTCTTT.

V is TRBV18 and J is TRBJ1-1; D might be TRBD1 (6 bases). This CDR3 spans 17 amino acids. Germline assignment: CDR1 KGHSH and CDR2 LQKENI. Trimming cost V 3 bases and J 0 bases, with 17 bases left between them. CDR3: CASSPGAGVGMNTEAFF. The CDR3 DNA reads TGTGCCAGCTCACCCGGGGCAGGGGTGGGCATGAACACTGAAGCTTTCTTT.

CDR3 sequence reads: CSVEWRSGYTF. The DNA of the CDR3 is TGCAGCGTTGAGTGGCGGAGTGGCTACACCTTC. This chain uses TRBV29-1 with TRBJ1-2; no clear D. Germline V gene lookup returns CDR1 SQVTM and CDR2 ANQGSEA. V was trimmed by 3 bases and J by 7 bases, leaving 9 bases between them. The CDR3 has 11 amino acids.

This chain joins TRBV7-2 and TRBJ1-1; D is unclear. Germline V gene sequence: CDR1 SGHTA, CDR2 FQGNSA. V lost 1 base and J 0 bases, leaving 9 bases between the germline ends. The CDR3 length is 15 residues. CDR3 amino acids: CASSLGGSVNTEAFF. CDR3 in DNA: TGTGCCAGCAGCTTAGGAGGGTCAGTGAACACTGAAGCTTTCTTT.

The chain recombines TRBV7-6 with TRBJ2-5; D gene uncertain. The CDR3 is 11 amino acids. The germline V gene has CDR1 SGHVS and CDR2 FNYEAQ. The ends were cut back, 5 bases at V and 2 bases at J, with 3 bases in the middle. The CDR3 is CASSVQETQYF. CDR3 nucleotide sequence: TGTGCCAGCAGCGTACAAGAGACCCAGTACTTC.

This clone has only one observation. The chain joins TRBV19 to TRBJ2-3, with unresolved D. The CDR3 consists of 12 residues. Germline CDR1 reads LNHDA; CDR2 reads SQIVND (reference sequence). Trimming took 8 bases from V and 1 from J, leaving 7 bases between them. The DNA for the CDR3 is TGTGCCAGTCGAGCTGGCACAGATACGCAGTATTTT. Amino acid sequence: CASRAGTDTQYF.

This chain joins TRBV4-1 and TRBJ1-1; D is possibly TRBD1 (6 bases). V lost 4 bases, J lost 8 bases, and 14 bases lay in between. CDR3 length equals 13 residues. Germline values: CDR1 MGHRA, CDR2 YSYEKL. This CDR3 is CASSPRRDREAFF. The CDR3 DNA reads TGCGCCAGCAGCCCGAGACGCGACAGGGAAGCTTTCTTT.

The J gene is TRBJ2-1, the V gene TRBV7-3; 11 bases agree with TRBD2. The CDR3 totals 14 residues. Germline-derived CDR1 and CDR2 are SGHTA and FQGTGA. With 6 bases clipped from V and 4 bases from J, the junction kept 2 bases outside the gene matches. CDR3 sequence reads: CASSTSGGYNEQFF. CDR3 DNA sequence: TGTGCCAGCAGTACTAGCGGGGGTTACAATGAGCAGTTCTTC.

This clone appeared a single time. This CDR3 is also generated by other DNA sequences in the sample. V gene TRBV6-5 combines with J gene TRBJ1-2, with D possibly matching TRBD1 (5 bases). The ends were cut back, 2 bases at V and 8 bases at J, with 9 bases in the middle. The CDR3 is made up of 12 amino acids. Germline lookup yields CDR1 MNHEY and CDR2 SVGAGI. The DNA for the CDR3 is TGTGCCAGCAGTTACGGGGGGAACGGCTACACCTTC. Protein: CASSYGGNGYTF.

This clone showed up just a few times. This chain joins TRBV20-1 and TRBJ1-2, with D uncertain. The CDR3 runs 11 residues. The V end lost 6 bases, the J end lost 11 bases, and 16 bases lay between the germline ends. Germline V gives CDR1 DFQATT, CDR2 SNEGSKA (reference sequence). The CDR3 spells CSAEEESVYTF. The CDR3 bases are TGCAGTGCCGAAGAGGAATCCGTGTACACCTTC.

The chain carries TRBV12-2 and TRBJ2-1; TRBD2 is the table's D call and was not checked against the DNA. TRBV12-2 is listed as a pseudogene. There are 16 residues in the CDR3. CDR3 DNA sequence: TGTGCAAGTCGCTCTATACTAGCGGGAGTGTGGAATGAGCAGTTCTTC. Its protein is CASRSILAGVWNEQFF.

The CDR3 reads CASNTGGGKNTEAFF. CDR3 nucleotide sequence: TGTGCCAGCAATACAGGGGGCGGGAAGAACACTGAAGCTTTCTTT. This chain links TRBV25-1 with TRBJ1-1; 9 bases align to TRBD1. Germline values: CDR1 MGHDK, CDR2 SYGVNS. V was clipped by 7 bases and J by 1 base; unmatched bases: 7. The CDR3 contains 15 residues.

This clone was detected only once. J is TRBJ2-2 and V is TRBV19, with D possibly matching TRBD2 (7 bases). Deletions cut 6 bases from V and 4 bases from J, with 15 bases between. The CDR3 has 15 residues. Germline values: CDR1 LNHDA, CDR2 SQIVND (reference sequence). Here the CDR3 reads CASRTGGGVTGELFF. The CDR3 DNA follows: TGTGCCAGTAGAACGGGGGGCGGCGTCACCGGGGAGCTGTTTTTT.

This chain uses TRBV11-2 with TRBJ2-7, with a possible D match to TRBD1 (5 bases). The CDR3 loop spans 16 amino acids. The V gene lost 4 bases and the J gene lost 2 bases, with 18 bases spanning the gap. Germline CDR1 SGHAT, CDR2 FQNNGV. The CDR3 DNA is TGTGCCAGCAGCTCCTTCCAGTACAGGCTTACCTACGAGCAGTACTTC. Translated: CASSSFQYRLTYEQYF.

The chain is built from TRBV6-2 or TRBV6-3 and TRBJ1-2, with D possibly TRBD1 on 6 matching bases. The CDR3 loop spans 13 amino acids. The V end was cut by 5 bases, the J end by 4 bases, with 11 bases between. Looked up from germline, CDR1 is MNHEY and CDR2 is SVGEGT. CDR3 sequence (DNA): TGTGCCAGCAGTGTTACAGGGTTCTATGGCTACACCTTC. This translates into CASSVTGFYGYTF.

In its sample, this clone was seen once. This chain connects TRBV7-9 to TRBJ1-1; D is possibly TRBD1 (5 bases). CDR1 is SEHNR, CDR2 FQNEAQ, per germline (reference sequence). The CDR3 totals 15 residues. The V and J ends lost 3 bases and 1 base respectively, with 12 bases between them. The CDR3 DNA follows: TGTGCCAGCAGCTTGGGGCTACACACGAACACTGAAGCTTTCTTT. This codes for CASSLGLHTNTEAFF. Looking up the rest from reference TRBV7-9 and TRBJ1-1 gives the full variable domain: DTGVSQNPRHKITKRGQNVTFRCDPISEHNRLYWYRQTLGQGPEFLTYFQNEAQLEKSRLLSDRFSAERPKGSFSTLEIQRTEQGDSAMYLCASSLGLHTNTEAFFGQGTRLTVV.

Only one count was recorded for this clone. The rearrangement joins TRBV10-1 to TRBJ2-7; 7 nucleotides line up with TRBD2. CDR1 and CDR2 from the germline V gene are WNHNN and SYGVQD (reference sequence). The CDR3 spans 15 residues. The junction had 15 bases not matched to a gene; V was cut back by 6 bases and J by 7 bases. The CDR3 nucleotides read TGCGCCAGCAGAGCGGGGCCCGACGGTTCGGGTGAGCAGTACTTC. It codes for CASRAGPDGSGEQYF.

The chain combines TRBV9 with TRBJ1-6, with D possibly TRBD1 on 5 matching bases. Germline CDR1 reads SGDLS; CDR2 reads YYNGEE. This CDR3 is built from 16 residues. V was shortened by 0 bases and J by 10 bases, with 17 bases between the two germline ends. CDR3 nucleotide sequence: TGTGCCAGCAGCGTAGGTCTAACGGGAGAGGGGTCACCCCTCCACTTT. Protein product: CASSVGLTGEGSPLHF.

The chain links TRBV3-1 (or the pseudogene TRBV3-2) to TRBJ2-5; D may be TRBD1 (5 bases). The V and J ends lost 0 bases and 2 bases respectively, with 10 bases between them. Per the germline V gene, CDR1 is LGHDT and CDR2 is YNNKEL (reference sequence). The CDR3 has 15 amino acids. Here the CDR3 reads CASSQEPTAQETQYF. CDR3 nucleotide sequence: TGTGCCAGCAGCCAAGAGCCGACAGCGCAAGAGACCCAGTACTTC.

This chain links TRBV9 with TRBJ1-4; 8 positions match TRBD1. The germline gives CDR1 SGDLS, CDR2 YYNGEE. The trim removed 4 bases at V and 7 bases at J, leaving 15 bases unmatched. The length of the CDR3 is 17 residues. Here the CDR3 reads CASSPHLRGDRSEKLFF. DNA for the CDR3: TGTGCCAGCAGCCCACATTTGAGAGGGGACAGGTCTGAAAAACTGTTTTTT.

The chain is built from TRBV6-5 and TRBJ2-7; D perhaps matches TRBD2 (5 bases). This CDR3 is built from 13 residues. Trimming shortened V by 8 bases and J by 1 base, and 12 bases separated the two germline ends. Germline CDR1 and CDR2: MNHEY and SVGAGI. CDR3 sequence reads: CASHPSLSYEQYF. DNA of the CDR3: TGTGCCAGCCACCCTAGCCTTTCCTACGAGCAGTACTTC.

This clone occurred a few times. The gene calls are TRBV25-1 and TRBJ1-1; the D gene is possibly TRBD1 (6 bases). CDR3 length equals 16 residues. The V gene's germline CDR1 is MGHDK and CDR2 SYGVNS. V was clipped by 5 bases and J by 3 bases, with 19 bases between them. The CDR3 spells CASSPPTGWKYTEAFF. The CDR3 DNA reads TGTGCCAGCAGTCCCCCGACAGGTTGGAAATACACTGAAGCTTTCTTT.

The table lists this clone with a count of one. The V gene is TRBV19, the J gene TRBJ2-3; 10 nucleotides line up with TRBD2. The CDR3 contains 20 residues. V shed 1 base, J shed 1 base, and the junction held 14 bases outside the gene matches. Looked up from germline, CDR1 is LNHDA and CDR2 is SQIVND (reference sequence). The CDR3 spells CASSIGGASGGVLGTDTQYF. The CDR3 coding sequence is TGTGCCAGTAGTATAGGTGGGGCTAGCGGGGGTGTTTTAGGCACAGATACGCAGTATTTT.

This chain joins TRBV18 and TRBJ1-4; the D gene is possibly TRBD1 (5 bases). Looked up from germline, CDR1 is KGHSH and CDR2 is LQKENI. This CDR3 is 12 amino acids long. V lost 6 bases to trimming and J lost 7 bases, with 9 bases between them. CDR3 bases: TGTGCCAGCTCTCCTCAGGGTGAAAAACTGTTTTTT. The encoded protein is CASSPQGEKLFF.

V is TRBV7-2 and J is TRBJ2-1, with D possibly being TRBD2 (7 bases). Germline CDR1 and CDR2: SGHTA and FQGNSA. The V and J ends lost 5 bases and 0 bases respectively, with 14 bases between them. The CDR3 is 16 amino acids. The CDR3 reads CASSQGGVGSYNEQFF. CDR3 DNA: TGTGCCAGCAGCCAAGGGGGGGTCGGCTCCTACAATGAGCAGTTCTTC.

The chain recombines TRBV27 with TRBJ2-7, with a weak D call TRBD2 (5 bases). V lost 1 base, J lost 6 bases, and 13 bases lay in between. The CDR3 has 14 residues. Per germline, CDR1 MNHEY and CDR2 SMNVEV (reference sequence). CDR3 region: CASSLYMGSGEQYF. The CDR3 DNA sequence: TGTGCCAGCAGTTTATATATGGGAAGCGGCGAGCAGTACTTC.

The CDR3 DNA reads as TGTGCCAGCAGCCTACCGAAACAGATTTATAATTCACCCCTCCACTTT. It yields the protein CASSLPKQIYNSPLHF. This chain connects TRBV6-6 to TRBJ1-6, with D unclear. The CDR3 length is 16 residues. Germline V gene lookup returns CDR1 MNHNY and CDR2 SVGAGI (reference sequence). The ends were cut back, 6 bases at V and 4 bases at J, with 16 bases in the middle.